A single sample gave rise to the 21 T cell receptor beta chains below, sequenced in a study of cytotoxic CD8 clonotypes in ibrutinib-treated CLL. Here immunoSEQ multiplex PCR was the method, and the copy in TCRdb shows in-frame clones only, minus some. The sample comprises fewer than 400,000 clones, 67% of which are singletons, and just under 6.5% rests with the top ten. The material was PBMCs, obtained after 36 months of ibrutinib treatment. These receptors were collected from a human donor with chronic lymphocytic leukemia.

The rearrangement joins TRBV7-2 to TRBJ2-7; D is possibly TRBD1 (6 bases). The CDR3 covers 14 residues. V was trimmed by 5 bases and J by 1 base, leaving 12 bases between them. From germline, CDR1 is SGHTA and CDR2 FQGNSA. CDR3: CASSIDRLSYEQYF. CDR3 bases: TGTGCCAGCAGCATCGACAGGCTTTCCTACGAGCAGTACTTC.

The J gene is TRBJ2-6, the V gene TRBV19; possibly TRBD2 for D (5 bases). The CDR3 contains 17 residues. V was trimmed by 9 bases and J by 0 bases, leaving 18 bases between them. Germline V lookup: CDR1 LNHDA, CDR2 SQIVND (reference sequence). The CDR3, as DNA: TGTGCCAGCTCCCGAGGGCAGTTAAGCTCTGGGGCCAACGTCCTGACTTTC. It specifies CASSRGQLSSGANVLTF.

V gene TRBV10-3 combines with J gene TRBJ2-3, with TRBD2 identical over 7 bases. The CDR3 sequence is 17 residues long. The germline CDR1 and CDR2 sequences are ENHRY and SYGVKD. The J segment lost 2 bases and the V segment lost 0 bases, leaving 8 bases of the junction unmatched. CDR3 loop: CAISESYVAGLTDTQYF. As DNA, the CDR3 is TGTGCCATCAGTGAGTCGTATGTAGCGGGTCTCACAGATACGCAGTATTTT.

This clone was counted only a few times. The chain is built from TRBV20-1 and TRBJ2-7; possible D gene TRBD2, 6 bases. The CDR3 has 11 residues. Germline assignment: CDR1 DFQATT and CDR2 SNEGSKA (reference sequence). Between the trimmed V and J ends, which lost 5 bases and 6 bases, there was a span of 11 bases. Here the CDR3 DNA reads TGCAGTGCTGAGGACGGGGGCGAGCAGTACTTC. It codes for CSAEDGGEQYF.

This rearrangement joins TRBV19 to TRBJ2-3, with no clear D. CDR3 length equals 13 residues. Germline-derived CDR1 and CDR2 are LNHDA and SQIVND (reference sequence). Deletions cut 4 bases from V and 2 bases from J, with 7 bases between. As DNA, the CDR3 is TGTGCCAGTAGTAGGGGTCCCACAGATACGCAGTATTTT. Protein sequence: CASSRGPTDTQYF.

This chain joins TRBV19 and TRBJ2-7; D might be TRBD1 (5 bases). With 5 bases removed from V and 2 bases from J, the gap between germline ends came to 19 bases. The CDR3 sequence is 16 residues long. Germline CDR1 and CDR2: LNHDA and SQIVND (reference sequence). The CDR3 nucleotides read TGTGCCAGTAGTGGTTTTGGGGCCAGGACAACCTACGAGCAGTACTTC. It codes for CASSGFGARTTYEQYF.

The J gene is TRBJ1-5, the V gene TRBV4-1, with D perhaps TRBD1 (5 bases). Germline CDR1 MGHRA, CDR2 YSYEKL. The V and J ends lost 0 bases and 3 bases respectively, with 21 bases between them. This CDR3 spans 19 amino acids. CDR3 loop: CASSQESAGPKGSNQPQHF. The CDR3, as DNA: TGCGCCAGCAGCCAAGAATCTGCGGGACCGAAGGGGTCCAATCAGCCCCAGCATTTT.

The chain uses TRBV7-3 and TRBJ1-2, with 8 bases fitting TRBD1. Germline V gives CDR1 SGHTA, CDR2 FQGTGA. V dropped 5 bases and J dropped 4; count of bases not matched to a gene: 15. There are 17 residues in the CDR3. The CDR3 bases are TGTGCCAGCAGCAAAGGGGCCGGACAGGGTGGAGTCTATGGCTACACCTTC. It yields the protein CASSKGAGQGGVYGYTF.

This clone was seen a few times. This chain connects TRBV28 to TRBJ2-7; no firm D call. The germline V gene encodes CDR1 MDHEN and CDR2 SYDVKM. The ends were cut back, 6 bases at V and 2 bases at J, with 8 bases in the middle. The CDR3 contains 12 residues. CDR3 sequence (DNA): TGTGCCAGCAGGGGATACCCCTACGAGCAGTACTTC. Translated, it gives CASRGYPYEQYF.

Written as DNA, the CDR3 is TGCGCCAGCAGCCAAGAGAGGGACAACTCCTACGAGCAGTACTTC. Protein sequence: CASSQERDNSYEQYF. This chain connects TRBV4-1 to TRBJ2-7; D perhaps matches TRBD1 (6 bases). Germline V lookup: CDR1 MGHRA, CDR2 YSYEKL. The V gene lost 0 bases and the J gene lost 0 bases, with 9 bases spanning the gap. The CDR3 extends over 15 amino acids.

The CDR3 spells CASSYWQTNTGELFF. DNA for the CDR3: TGTGCCAGCAGTTACTGGCAAACGAACACCGGGGAGCTGTTTTTT. V usage is TRBV6-5 and J usage is TRBJ2-2; D is ambiguous. The V gene's germline CDR1 is MNHEY and CDR2 SVGAGI. The CDR3 has 15 amino acids. V lost 1 base, J lost 0 bases, and 6 bases lay in between.

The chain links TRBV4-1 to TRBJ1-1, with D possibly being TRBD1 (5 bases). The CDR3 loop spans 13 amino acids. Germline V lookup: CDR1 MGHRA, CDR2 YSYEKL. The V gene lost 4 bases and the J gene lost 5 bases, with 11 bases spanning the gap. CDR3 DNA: TGCGCCAGCAGCCGTACCCCAGGGACTGAAGCTTTCTTT. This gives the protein CASSRTPGTEAFF.

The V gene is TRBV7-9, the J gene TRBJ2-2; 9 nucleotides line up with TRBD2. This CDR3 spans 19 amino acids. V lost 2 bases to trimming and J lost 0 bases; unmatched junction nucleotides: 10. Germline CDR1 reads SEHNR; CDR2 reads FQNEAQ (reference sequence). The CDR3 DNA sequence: TGTGCCAGCAGCTTATTCGCTCTAGCGGGGAGAACGAACACCGGGGAGCTGTTTTTT. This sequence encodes CASSLFALAGRTNTGELFF.

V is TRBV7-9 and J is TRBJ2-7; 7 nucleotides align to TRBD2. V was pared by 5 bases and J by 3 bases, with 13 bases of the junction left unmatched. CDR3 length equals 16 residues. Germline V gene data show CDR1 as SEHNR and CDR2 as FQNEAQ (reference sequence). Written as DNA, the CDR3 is TGTGCCAGCAGCCGTAATGGACTAGTGAGTATCTACGAGCAGTACTTC. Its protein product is CASSRNGLVSIYEQYF.

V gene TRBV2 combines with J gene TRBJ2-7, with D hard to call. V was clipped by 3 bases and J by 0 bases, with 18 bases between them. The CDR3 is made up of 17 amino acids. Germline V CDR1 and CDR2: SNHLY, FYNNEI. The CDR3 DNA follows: TGTGCCAGCAGTGATAGTGGTACCTTGGTTGGCTCCTACGAGCAGTACTTC. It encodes CASSDSGTLVGSYEQYF.

CDR3 sequence (DNA): TGCGCCAGCAGCCAAGACTGGGAGACTGGGTACAATGAGCAGTTCTTC. Protein: CASSQDWETGYNEQFF. The J gene is TRBJ2-1, the V gene TRBV4-3; tentative D call: TRBD2 (5 bases). Per germline, CDR1 LGHNA and CDR2 YSLEER. Trimming stripped 0 bases from V and 4 bases from J, with 13 bases between. The length of the CDR3 is 16 residues.

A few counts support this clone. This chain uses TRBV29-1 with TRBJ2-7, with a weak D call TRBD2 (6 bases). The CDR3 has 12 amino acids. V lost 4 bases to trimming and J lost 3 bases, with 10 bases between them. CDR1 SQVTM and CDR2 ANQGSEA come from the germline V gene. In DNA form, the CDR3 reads TGCAGCGTTGCCCAGGGACTCTACGAGCAGTACTTC. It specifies CSVAQGLYEQYF.

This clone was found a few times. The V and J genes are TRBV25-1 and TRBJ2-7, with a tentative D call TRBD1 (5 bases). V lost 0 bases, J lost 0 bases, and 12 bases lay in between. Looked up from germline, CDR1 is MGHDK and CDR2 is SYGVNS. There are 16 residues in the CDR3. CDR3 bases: TGTGCCAGCAGTGAATATGGGGCAGTGAGCTCCTACGAGCAGTACTTC. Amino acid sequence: CASSEYGAVSSYEQYF.

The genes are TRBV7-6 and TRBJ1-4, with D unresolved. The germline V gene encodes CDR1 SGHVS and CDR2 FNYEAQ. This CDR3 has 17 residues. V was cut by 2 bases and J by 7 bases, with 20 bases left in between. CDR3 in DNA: TGTGCCAGCAGCTTAAATTCTCATCATTTGCCACTTGAAAAACTGTTTTTT. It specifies CASSLNSHHLPLEKLFF.

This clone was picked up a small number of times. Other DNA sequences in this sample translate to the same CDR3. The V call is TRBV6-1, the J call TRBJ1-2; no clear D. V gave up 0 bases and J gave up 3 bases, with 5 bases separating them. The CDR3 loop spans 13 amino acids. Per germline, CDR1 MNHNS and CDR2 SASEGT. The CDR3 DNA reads TGTGCCAGCAGTGAAGCAGGCTACTATGGCTACACCTTC. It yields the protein CASSEAGYYGYTF.

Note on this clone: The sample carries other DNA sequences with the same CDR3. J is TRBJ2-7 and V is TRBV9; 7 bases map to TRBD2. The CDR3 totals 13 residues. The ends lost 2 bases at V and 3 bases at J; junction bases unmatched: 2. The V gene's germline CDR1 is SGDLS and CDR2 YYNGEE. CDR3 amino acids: CASSVGGSYEQYF. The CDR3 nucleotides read TGTGCCAGCAGCGTCGGGGGGAGCTACGAGCAGTACTTC.